The 31 T cell receptor beta chains below all came from one sample that was sequenced in a study of long-term antiretroviral therapy in people with HIV. Survey level was the resolution at which the v3.0 immunoSEQ assay ran. Only in-frame clones appear in the TCRdb table, and some are missing; sequencing was by immunoSEQ multiplex PCR. The table lists around 40,000 clones, about 88% of them singletons. The material was unsorted PBMCs, obtained just before starting antiretroviral therapy. The receptors shown here come from a woman aged 18-35 years with HIV.

The table lists this clone with a count of one. The V gene is TRBV9, the J gene TRBJ2-3; 9 bases map to TRBD2. CDR1 and CDR2 (germline): SGDLS, YYNGEE. This CDR3 has 15 residues. After removal of 2 bases from V and 5 bases from J, the junction contained 6 bases not matched to a gene. The CDR3 loop is CASSVSGRSIDTQYF. Here the CDR3 DNA reads TGTGCCAGCAGCGTCAGCGGGAGGTCTATAGATACGCAGTATTTT.

The genes are TRBV28 and TRBJ1-1; no definite D call. V dropped 0 bases and J dropped 0 bases, with 5 bases sitting between them. Germline V CDR1 and CDR2: MDHEN, SYDVKM. The CDR3 has 14 amino acids. CDR3 DNA sequence: TGTGCCAGCAGTTTATGGGAAGTGAACACTGAAGCTTTCTTT. Amino acid sequence: CASSLWEVNTEAFF.

V gene TRBV6-6 combines with J gene TRBJ2-3, with a tentative D call TRBD2 (5 bases). The CDR3 covers 13 residues. V was cut by 6 bases and J by 3 bases, with 10 bases left in between. The germline CDR1 and CDR2 sequences are MNHNY and SVGAGI (reference sequence). The CDR3 DNA follows: TGTGCCAGCAGGTGGGAGAAGACAGATACGCAGTATTTT. Translating it yields CASRWEKTDTQYF.

The chain joins TRBV4-3 to TRBJ2-7; D call uncertain. Per germline, CDR1 LGHNA and CDR2 YSLEER. V lost 1 base, J lost 5 bases, and 6 bases lay in between. This CDR3 has 12 amino acids. This CDR3 is CASSQVRHEQYF. The DNA of the CDR3 is TGCGCCAGCAGCCAAGTAAGACACGAGCAGTACTTC.

The rearrangement uses TRBV4-2 and TRBJ2-7; D is uncertain. This CDR3 has 13 amino acids. Germline V gene data show CDR1 as LGHNA and CDR2 as YNFKEQ. Trimming took 4 bases from V and 3 from J, leaving 10 bases between them. CDR3 coding DNA: TGTGCCAGCAGCCTGGACGCGGACTACGAGCAGTACTTC. Translation gives CASSLDADYEQYF.

The chain uses TRBV5-4 and TRBJ2-5; 9 bases match TRBD1. Trimming cost V 4 bases and J 1 base; bases outside gene matches: 2. The germline V gene has CDR1 SGHNT and CDR2 YYREEE (reference sequence). The CDR3 length is 14 residues. The CDR3 region is CASSRTGVQETQYF. CDR3 coding DNA: TGTGCCAGCAGCAGGACAGGGGTCCAAGAGACCCAGTACTTC.

The chain combines TRBV10-2 with TRBJ2-7, with 8 bases lining up with TRBD1. J was trimmed by 2 bases and V by 4 bases; bases with no gene match: 4. This CDR3 has 14 residues. CDR1 is WSHSY and CDR2 is SAAADI in the germline V gene. The CDR3 spells CASSVRTGTYEQYF. CDR3 DNA sequence: TGCGCCAGCAGTGTGAGGACAGGGACCTACGAGCAGTACTTC.

This clone occurred a few times. The chain links TRBV7-9 to TRBJ2-7; D is possibly TRBD2 (5 bases). With 1 base removed from V and 5 bases from J, the gap between germline ends came to 9 bases. CDR3 length equals 13 residues. Per the germline V gene, CDR1 is SEHNR and CDR2 is FQNEAQ (reference sequence). The chain's CDR3 is CASSLVPRDEQYF. The CDR3 DNA reads TGTGCCAGCAGCTTAGTTCCGCGGGACGAGCAGTACTTC.

By frequency in the sample, this clone is medium-sized. The chain has TRBV28 and TRBJ1-2, with D possibly TRBD1 on 5 matching bases. V was trimmed by 4 bases and J by 4 bases, leaving 10 bases between them. Germline CDR1 and CDR2: MDHEN and SYDVKM. The CDR3 is made up of 13 amino acids. CDR3 in DNA: TGTGCCAGCAGTTACGGGGGTTCCTATGGCTACACCTTC. Its protein product is CASSYGGSYGYTF.

This sequence joins TRBV18 and TRBJ2-6; TRBD1 might be the D (5 bases). This CDR3 is built from 17 residues. CDR1 is KGHSH and CDR2 is LQKENI in the germline V gene. Deletions cut 0 bases from V and 0 bases from J, with 9 bases between. The CDR3 coding sequence is TGTGCCAGCTCACCACCAGGACATAGCTCTGGGGCCAACGTCCTGACTTTC. Protein sequence: CASSPPGHSSGANVLTF. Full variable domain (missing parts from reference TRBV18 and TRBJ2-6): NAGVMQNPRHLVRRRGQEARLRCSPMKGHSHVYWYRQLPEEGLKFMVYLQKENIIDESGMPKERFSAEFPKEGPSILRIQQVVRGDSAAYFCASSPPGHSSGANVLTFGAGSRLTVL.

The chain combines TRBV7-9 with TRBJ2-1; 10 bases are a match to TRBD2. The CDR3 contains 13 residues. Looked up from germline, CDR1 is SEHNR and CDR2 is FQNEAQ (reference sequence). Germline trimming cut 4 bases from V and 10 bases from J; bases unmatched to any gene: 4. The chain's CDR3 is CASSSRTSGEQFF. The CDR3 DNA is TGTGCCAGCAGCTCTCGGACTAGCGGAGAGCAGTTCTTC. The full variable domain, in which reference TRBV7-9 and TRBJ2-1 provide the parts outside the CDR3, is DTGVSQNPRHKITKRGQNVTFRCDPISEHNRLYWYRQTLGQGPEFLTYFQNEAQLEKSRLLSDRFSAERPKGSFSTLEIQRTEQGDSAMYLCASSSRTSGEQFFGPGTRLTVL.

V usage is TRBV11-3 and J usage is TRBJ2-2, with D tentatively TRBD1 (5 bases). The germline V gene has CDR1 SGHNT and CDR2 YENEEA. The CDR3 is 17 amino acids. V was shortened by 0 bases and J by 2 bases, with 13 bases between the two germline ends. DNA of the CDR3: TGTGCCAGCAGCTTAGATTTGGGGCGTGGAAACACCGGGGAGCTGTTTTTT. Its translation is CASSLDLGRGNTGELFF.

The DNA of the CDR3 is TGTGCCAGCAGCCAGTATGGCTACACCTTC. Protein product: CASSQYGYTF. This chain uses TRBV6-6 with TRBJ1-2; the D is unclear. V lost 6 bases to trimming and J lost 5 bases, with 4 bases between them. The CDR3 runs 10 residues. Looked up from germline, CDR1 is MNHNY and CDR2 is SVGAGI (reference sequence).

V gene TRBV11-3 combines with J gene TRBJ2-5, with TRBD1 matching over 8 bases. The CDR3 is made up of 13 amino acids. V trimming: 3 bases; J trimming: 6 bases; junction bases outside the gene matches: 3. In germline, CDR1 is SGHNT, CDR2 YENEEA. The CDR3 spells CASSFQGAKTQYF. CDR3 DNA: TGTGCCAGCAGCTTCCAGGGGGCTAAGACCCAGTACTTC.

This sequence joins TRBV11-2 and TRBJ2-7, with a possible D match to TRBD2 (5 bases). V lost 5 bases to trimming and J lost 2 bases, with 13 bases between them. Germline loops: CDR1 SGHAT, CDR2 FQNNGV. CDR3 size: 14 residues. In DNA form, the CDR3 reads TGTGCCAGCAGCCCCGACTACGGGGCCTACGAGCAGTACTTC. Its translation: CASSPDYGAYEQYF.

This clone occurred once. CDR3 region: CASSYAGERSNIQYF. CDR3 nucleotides: TGTGCCAGCAGCTACGCGGGGGAGCGTAGTAACATTCAGTACTTC. This sequence joins TRBV6-5 and TRBJ2-4; 7 bases match TRBD2. CDR3 length: 15 residues. With 6 bases clipped from V and 7 bases from J, the junction kept 12 bases outside the gene matches. Germline-derived CDR1 and CDR2 are MNHEY and SVGAGI.

The V gene is TRBV28, the J gene TRBJ2-7, with D tentatively TRBD1 (5 bases). From germline, CDR1 is MDHEN and CDR2 SYDVKM. The CDR3 runs to 15 residues. Trimming pared 2 bases from V and 2 bases from J, leaving 13 bases between. This CDR3 reads CASSLVVKGPYEQYF. The CDR3 DNA sequence: TGTGCCAGCAGTTTAGTGGTCAAGGGGCCCTACGAGCAGTACTTC.

V gene TRBV4-3 combines with J gene TRBJ1-2, with a possible D match to TRBD1 (5 bases). The CDR3 runs to 15 residues. Between the trimmed V and J ends, which lost 4 bases and 3 bases, there was a span of 15 bases. Germline values: CDR1 LGHNA, CDR2 YSLEER. The CDR3: CASSPREDNYYGYTF. CDR3 DNA: TGCGCCAGCAGCCCCCGTGAGGACAACTACTATGGCTACACCTTC.

The chain is built from TRBV7-9 and TRBJ1-2; D unresolved. The CDR3 covers 15 residues. Between the trimmed V and J ends, which lost 1 base and 8 bases, there was a span of 17 bases. The V gene's germline CDR1 is SEHNR and CDR2 FQNEAQ (reference sequence). CDR3 in amino acids: CASSLVGRSGGGYTF. Here the CDR3 DNA reads TGTGCCAGCAGCTTAGTGGGGAGGTCCGGAGGCGGCTACACCTTC.

The rearrangement links TRBV28 to TRBJ2-7; D is unresolved. The CDR3 loop spans 13 amino acids. The germline V gene has CDR1 MDHEN and CDR2 SYDVKM. The germline V and J ends were trimmed by 5 bases and 3 bases, with 11 bases remaining between them. CDR3 DNA sequence: TGTGCCAGCAGTCCCGCCATTGACTACGAGCAGTACTTC. The encoded protein is CASSPAIDYEQYF.

This clone was observed a handful of times. The chain links TRBV7-7 to TRBJ2-7; D may be TRBD2 (6 bases). The CDR3 loop spans 11 amino acids. The germline V gene has CDR1 SSHAT and CDR2 FNYEAQ (reference sequence). The CDR3 bases are TGTGCTAGCTGTGGAGGGAACGAGCAGTACTTC. It codes for CASCGGNEQYF.

The chain recombines TRBV25-1 with TRBJ2-2; possibly TRBD1 for D (6 bases). The CDR3 consists of 16 residues. V lost 2 bases to trimming and J lost 1 base, with 11 bases between them. From germline, CDR1 is MGHDK and CDR2 SYGVNS. CDR3 region: CASSEQGSKNTGELFF. In nucleotides, the CDR3 is TGTGCCAGCAGTGAACAGGGGTCCAAGAACACCGGGGAGCTGTTTTTT.

The chain recombines TRBV7-9 with TRBJ2-5; 7 nucleotides line up with TRBD1. With 5 bases clipped from V and 4 bases from J, the junction kept 10 bases outside the gene matches. The CDR3 is 15 residues long. Per the germline V gene, CDR1 is SEHNR and CDR2 is FQNEAQ (reference sequence). The CDR3 here is CASSHPWDRRETQYF. In DNA, the CDR3 is TGTGCCAGCAGCCACCCCTGGGACAGAAGAGAGACCCAGTACTTC.

Points on this clone: The sample contains more than one DNA sequence encoding this CDR3. This chain links TRBV27 with TRBJ2-7; perhaps D is TRBD1 or TRBD2 (5 bases each). The ends were cut back, 2 bases at V and 4 bases at J, with 12 bases in the middle. This CDR3 is built from 14 residues. Germline V gene data show CDR1 as MNHEY and CDR2 as SMNVEV (reference sequence). The CDR3 sequence is CASSLKPGAYEQYF. CDR3 DNA sequence: TGTGCCAGCAGTTTAAAGCCCGGGGCTTACGAGCAGTACTTC.

The chain recombines TRBV7-2 with TRBJ2-5, with TRBD2 matching over 16 bases. The CDR3 sequence is 17 residues long. Germline V gene sequence: CDR1 SGHTA, CDR2 FQGNSA. V shed 6 bases, J shed 1 base, and the junction held 5 bases outside the gene matches. In nucleotides, the CDR3 is TGTGCCAGCAGGGGACTAGCGGGAGGGCCCGTCCAAGAGACCCAGTACTTC. Encoded protein: CASRGLAGGPVQETQYF. Looking up the rest from reference TRBV7-2 and TRBJ2-5 gives the full variable domain: GAGVSQSPSNKVTEKGKDVELRCDPISGHTALYWYRQSLGQGLEFLIYFQGNSAPDKSGLPSDRFSAERTGGSVSTLTIQRTQQEDSAVYLCASRGLAGGPVQETQYFGPGTRLLVL.

As regards this clone: Within the sample, other DNA sequences also encode this same CDR3. The chain combines TRBV6-5 with TRBJ1-1, with D possibly matching TRBD1 (5 bases). CDR1 MNHEY and CDR2 SVGAGI come from the germline V gene. This CDR3 comprises 13 residues. Trimming took off 5 bases at V and 1 base at J, with 8 bases between the two ends. The CDR3 sequence is CASSIRANTEAFF. CDR3 in DNA: TGTGCCAGCAGTATCAGGGCGAACACTGAAGCTTTCTTT.

The chain combines TRBV19 with TRBJ2-5; D not certain. This CDR3 comprises 12 residues. Trimming shortened V by 6 bases and J by 5 bases, and 10 bases separated the two germline ends. Germline V CDR1 and CDR2: LNHDA, SQIVND (reference sequence). CDR3 loop: CASSSEGETQYF. The DNA of the CDR3 is TGTGCCAGTAGCTCAGAAGGGGAGACCCAGTACTTC.

V usage is TRBV11-2 and J usage is TRBJ2-7; tentative D call: TRBD1 (5 bases). The germline gives CDR1 SGHAT, CDR2 FQNNGV. Trimming took 11 bases from V and 0 from J, leaving 14 bases between them. The CDR3 totals 13 residues. CDR3 sequence reads: CAGHAGFSYEQYF. The CDR3, as DNA: TGTGCCGGACACGCAGGTTTCTCCTACGAGCAGTACTTC.

A few counts support this clone. This chain links TRBV27 with TRBJ2-7; D remains unclear. The CDR3 covers 14 residues. Trimming removed 5 bases from V and 3 bases from J, with 14 bases in between. Germline-derived CDR1 and CDR2 are MNHEY and SMNVEV (reference sequence). CDR3: CASSELGPHYEQYF. CDR3 in DNA: TGTGCCAGCAGTGAGTTGGGCCCCCACTACGAGCAGTACTTC.

The chain carries TRBV6-5 and TRBJ2-7; 11 bases match TRBD2. CDR3 size: 15 residues. After removal of 2 bases from V and 0 bases from J, the junction contained 0 bases not matched to a gene. Germline V gives CDR1 MNHEY, CDR2 SVGAGI. The DNA of the CDR3 is TGTGCCAGCAGTTACGGACTAGCGGGCTCCTACGAGCAGTACTTC. Amino acid sequence: CASSYGLAGSYEQYF.

V gene TRBV6-6 combines with J gene TRBJ2-1; 7 bases fit TRBD1. Per the germline V gene, CDR1 is MNHNY and CDR2 is SVGAGI (reference sequence). The CDR3 runs 16 residues. V lost 2 bases to trimming and J lost 1 base; unmatched junction nucleotides: 5. Written as DNA, the CDR3 is TGTGCCAGCAGTTACCAGGCAGGGGGATCCTACAATGAGCAGTTCTTC. It codes for CASSYQAGGSYNEQFF.